The clone carrying this TCR beta chain showed up many times. The antigen is not known. Authors of the study amplified TCR beta CDR3 regions from RNA transcripts. RT-PCR in the first round (using the HTBI primer set) targeted the TCR CDR3. TCRdb re-analysed the multiplex PCR reads in MiXCR, keeping a single row per CDR3 protein. In the table there are some 360,000 distinct CDR3 sequences, more than 11% of which are singletons. The data derive from a study of T cells in Graves' hyperthyroidism and ophthalmopathy. Study background: Before any treatment, at initial diagnosis, peripheral blood was collected.

Stable hyperthyroidism: no ophthalmopathy progression over 18 months of follow-up. Those patients with uncontrolled infection, other autoimmune disease, pregnancy or lactation were excluded. Study results and caveats: Peripheral blood also featured most of the thyroid clonotypes expanded above 0.001.

Trimming removed 2 bases from V and 2 bases from J, with 10 bases in between. CDR1 and CDR2 from the germline V gene are SGHAT and FQNNGV. The CDR3 runs 16 residues. The sample comprised blood. The chain carries TRBV11-2 and TRBJ2-6, with a tentative D call TRBD2 (5 bases). This clonotype was obtained from an older woman with Graves' hyperthyroidism. The CDR3 spells CASSLLLGPGANVLTF. For the CDR3, the DNA is TGTGCCAGCAGCTTATTACTAGGACCTGGGGCCAACGTCCTGACTTTC.